This T cell receptor beta chain was recovered during a study of cytomegalovirus exposure and HLA in healthy donors. The PCR used 60 Vbeta and 13 Jbeta primers. The protocol was immunoSEQ multiplex PCR, while the TCRdb copy is restricted to in-frame clones and leaves out a portion. Of 150,000 to 200,000 clones detected, around 85% appear once; the ten largest clones hold 2% to 2.5%. Trimming took 6 bases from V and 8 from J, leaving 13 bases between them. Germline lookup yields CDR1 MNHEY and CDR2 SMNVEV (reference sequence). CDR3 size: 12 residues. V is TRBV27 and J is TRBJ1-2; tentatively, D is TRBD1 (6 bases). The receptor comes from a woman aged 50 to 65 in good health and CMV-seronegative. Sequences were obtained from PBMCs. CDR3 amino acids: CASRDRFDGYTF. The CDR3 DNA follows: TGTGCCAGCAGAGACAGGTTTGACGGCTACACCTTC.